Following are 31 T cell receptor beta chains from one sample sequenced in a study of T-cell memory formation after mild COVID-19. One entry per CDR3 protein results from TCRdb running MiXCR on the 5' RACE reads. Of a few hundred thousand distinct CDR3 sequences in the sample, approximately 15% were seen once. Sequenced input: PBMCs or a T cell subset sorted from them (not recorded which). The receptors were gathered from a man aged 18 to 35 who had mild COVID-19 (a few samples of this study predate the infection). Cell type and time point are not known.

Concerning this clonotype: Compared with germline, one end of the junction differs, possibly owing to a read error. The chain links TRBV7-9 to TRBJ1-2; tentatively, D is TRBD1 (5 bases). This CDR3 region has 14 residues. CDR1 SEHNR and CDR2 FQNEAQ come from the germline V gene (reference sequence). The CDR3 DNA is TGTGCCAGCAGCGTAGCGGCCCGCAGGGTCTCGTACACCTTC. It codes for CASSVAARRVSYTF.

There are a few counts of this clonotype. The chain uses TRBV20-1 and TRBJ2-6; unclear D gene. From germline, CDR1 is DFQATT and CDR2 SNEGSKA (reference sequence). The CDR3 loop spans 16 amino acids. The V gene lost 0 bases and the J gene lost 4 bases, with 13 bases spanning the gap. CDR3 nucleotides: TGCAGTGCTAGAGATCTGAGGTCGAGGGGGGCCAACGTCCTGACTTTC. As protein: CSARDLRSRGANVLTF.

This chain connects TRBV15 to TRBJ2-2; unclear D gene. The CDR3 runs to 14 residues. Germline assignment: CDR1 LNHNV and CDR2 YYDKDF (reference sequence). V dropped 0 bases and J dropped 5 bases, with 7 bases sitting between them. CDR3 amino acids: CATSRDPGTGELFF. CDR3 nucleotides: TGTGCCACCAGCAGAGATCCTGGGACCGGGGAGCTGTTTTTT.

The rearrangement joins TRBV25-1 to TRBJ2-3, with 8 bases aligning to TRBD2. V lost 6 bases and J lost 4; bases outside the gene matches: 9. This CDR3 has 15 residues. The germline CDR1 and CDR2 sequences are MGHDK and SYGVNS. The CDR3 DNA is TGTGCCAGCAGCGAACACGGGGGGGCGGCAGATACGCAGTATTTT. Its protein product is CASSEHGGAADTQYF.

The genes are TRBV15 and TRBJ1-4; D might be TRBD1 (5 bases). The V gene's germline CDR1 is LNHNV and CDR2 YYDKDF (reference sequence). Trimming pared 9 bases from V and 4 bases from J, leaving 18 bases between. CDR3 length: 15 residues. The CDR3 is CATTSPGPFNEKLFF. DNA of the CDR3: TGTGCCACAACATCCCCGGGACCGTTTAATGAAAAACTGTTTTTT.

There are a few counts of this clonotype. A clone one base away is much larger, so this may be a read error. The chain links TRBV7-2 to TRBJ2-1, with D hard to call. There are 13 residues in the CDR3. Between the trimmed V and J ends, which lost 4 bases and 4 bases, there was a span of 8 bases. Germline CDR1 and CDR2: SGHTA and FQGNSA. The CDR3 here is CASSSGRYNEQFF. The DNA of the CDR3 is TGTGCCAGCAGCTCAGGACGGTACAATGAGCAGTTCTTC.

In its sample, this clonotype was seen once. The junction differs from germline at one of its ends, possibly a read error. The chain joins TRBV5-1 to TRBJ1-1; D gene unclear. The length of the CDR3 is 13 residues. Germline CDR1 SGHRS, CDR2 YFSETQ. CDR3 in amino acids: CASSLKGSTEDFF. The CDR3, as DNA: TGCGCCAGCAGCTTGAAAGGGTCCACTGAAGATTTCTTT.

This clonotype was detected only a few times. Here the CDR3 DNA reads TGTGCCAGCAGCTTGGGGGAATGGGGTTCCCAGTATTTT. Residues: CASSLGEWGSQYF. The chain has TRBV5-6 and TRBJ2-3; D gene uncertain. The CDR3 is made up of 13 amino acids. The V gene's germline CDR1 is SGHDT and CDR2 YYEEEE. Trimming removed 0 bases from V and 12 bases from J, with 14 bases in between. Combining the CDR3 with reference TRBV5-6 and TRBJ2-3 gives the whole variable domain DAGVTQSPTHLIKTRGQQVTLRCSPKSGHDTVSWYQQALGQGPQFIFQYYEEEERQRGNFPDRFSGHQFPNYSSELNVNALLLGDSALYLCASSLGEWGSQYFGPGTRLTVL.

In its sample, this clonotype was seen a few times. This chain uses TRBV5-1 with TRBJ1-2; D is undetermined. V gave up 2 bases and J gave up 0 bases, with 5 bases separating them. This CDR3 comprises 13 residues. CDR1 is SGHRS, CDR2 YFSETQ, per germline. The DNA of the CDR3 is TGCGCCAGCAGCTTTGGGCCTAACTATGGCTACACCTTC. Translated: CASSFGPNYGYTF.

A few counts support this clonotype. V is TRBV7-2 and J is TRBJ2-3; perhaps TRBD1 as D (5 bases). Trimming took 4 bases from V and 6 from J, leaving 14 bases between them. Germline assignment: CDR1 SGHTA and CDR2 FQGNSA. This CDR3 comprises 14 residues. CDR3 residues: CASSSRRAGDTQYF. In DNA form, the CDR3 reads TGTGCCAGCAGCTCACGACGGGCAGGGGATACGCAGTATTTT.

The chain employs TRBV5-5 and TRBJ2-2; D uncertain. The germline CDR1 and CDR2 sequences are SGHKS and YYEKEE (reference sequence). V lost 0 bases to trimming and J lost 7 bases, with 7 bases between them. This CDR3 has 13 amino acids. The CDR3 loop reads CASSLDLHGELFF. DNA for the CDR3: TGTGCCAGCAGCTTGGATCTCCACGGGGAGCTGTTTTTT.

In this sample, this clonotype turned up a few times. V gene TRBV11-3 combines with J gene TRBJ2-7, with 8 bases fitting TRBD1. CDR3 length: 14 amino acids. The germline CDR1 and CDR2 sequences are SGHNT and YENEEA. After removal of 4 bases from V and 5 bases from J, the junction contained 7 bases not matched to a gene. CDR3 protein: CASSSRDRTHEQYF. CDR3 DNA: TGTGCCAGCAGCTCCCGGGACAGGACCCACGAGCAGTACTTC.

This clonotype was seen repeatedly, ten times or more. The chain employs TRBV7-9 and TRBJ2-1; 9 positions match TRBD2. Germline V lookup: CDR1 SEHNR, CDR2 FQNEAQ (reference sequence). Trimming cost V 4 bases and J 10 bases; bases outside gene matches: 5. The CDR3 contains 13 residues. CDR3 nucleotides: TGTGCCAGCAGCTCTCTCCTAGCGGGGGAGCAGTTCTTC. Amino acids: CASSSLLAGEQFF. The full variable domain, with the rest looked up from reference TRBV7-9 and TRBJ2-1, is DTGVSQNPRHKITKRGQNVTFRCDPISEHNRLYWYRQTLGQGPEFLTYFQNEAQLEKSRLLSDRFSAERPKGSFSTLEIQRTEQGDSAMYLCASSSLLAGEQFFGPGTRLTVL.

The V and J genes are TRBV4-3 and TRBJ1-4, with no clear D. This CDR3 spans 17 amino acids. CDR1 and CDR2 (germline): LGHNA, YSLEER. With 3 bases removed from V and 0 bases from J, the gap between germline ends came to 14 bases. The CDR3 loop is CASSQTKAGATNEKLFF. DNA of the CDR3: TGCGCCAGCAGCCAGACCAAGGCCGGGGCAACTAATGAAAAACTGTTTTTT.

This clonotype has a handful of counts. The DNA is omitted, as the CDR3 cannot be located on it reliably, and the CDR3 follows TCRdb's listing. The chain carries TRBV6-5 and TRBJ1-4; no check of the table's D call, TRBD1, against the DNA was made. Both ends counted, the CDR3 spans 17 residues. In germline, CDR1 is MNHEY, CDR2 SVGAGI. The CDR3 spells CASSYSTGGLVVKNCFF.

This clonotype was seen only a few times. The chain has TRBV4-3 and TRBJ2-7; TRBD2 matches at 11 bases. From germline, CDR1 is LGHNA and CDR2 YSLEER. J gave up 3 bases and V 4 bases, and 5 bases lay outside the gene matches. CDR3 length: 15 amino acids. CDR3 DNA sequence: TGCGCCAGCAGCCTGGCTGGGACTAGCGGCTACGAGCAGTACTTC. Protein product: CASSLAGTSGYEQYF.

This chain links TRBV4-3 with TRBJ2-3; D tentatively reads TRBD1 or TRBD2 (5 bases each). The CDR3 is made up of 15 amino acids. Trimming shortened V by 1 base and J by 3 bases, and 11 bases separated the two germline ends. Germline loops: CDR1 LGHNA, CDR2 YSLEER. The CDR3 loop reads CASSQGWDRTDTQYF. For the CDR3, the DNA is TGCGCCAGCAGCCAAGGCTGGGACCGGACAGATACGCAGTATTTT.

A few counts support this clonotype. The CDR3 DNA reads TGTGCCAGCAGCTTACGACCAGGGGGCGCGGGGGAGACCCAGTACTTC. Protein sequence: CASSLRPGGAGETQYF. This chain joins TRBV7-6 and TRBJ2-5; 8 bases match TRBD1. The length of the CDR3 is 16 residues. CDR1 is SGHVS, CDR2 FNYEAQ, per germline. The V gene end was trimmed by 2 bases and the J gene end by 5 bases; junction bases not matched to a gene: 10. The variable domain in full, completed from reference TRBV7-6 and TRBJ2-5, reads GAGVSQSPRYKVTKRGQDVALRCDPISGHVSLYWYRQALGQGPEFLTYFNYEAQQDKSGLPNDRFSAERPEGSISTLTIQRTEQRDSAMYRCASSLRPGGAGETQYFGPGTRLLVL.

The V and J genes are TRBV5-1 and TRBJ1-3; D remains ambiguous. Germline V CDR1 and CDR2: SGHRS, YFSETQ. The length of the CDR3 is 14 residues. V gave up 6 bases and J gave up 2 bases, with 12 bases separating them. CDR3 in amino acids: CASTAGATGNTIYF. The CDR3 region has the DNA TGCGCCAGCACTGCCGGAGCTACTGGAAACACCATATATTTT.

In its sample, this clonotype was seen a few times. This sequence joins TRBV20-1 and TRBJ1-1; D not certain. V dropped 2 bases and J dropped 3 bases, with 16 bases sitting between them. The CDR3 is 15 residues long. Germline loops: CDR1 DFQATT, CDR2 SNEGSKA (reference sequence). Written as DNA, the CDR3 is TGCAGTGCTAGAAGAGACGGCGCCGGGTACACTGAAGCTTTCTTT. Its translation: CSARRDGAGYTEAFF.

The chain links TRBV20-1 to TRBJ2-3; D is unresolved. Trimming took off 3 bases at V and 2 bases at J, with 9 bases between the two ends. The CDR3 length is 13 residues. Germline V gives CDR1 DFQATT, CDR2 SNEGSKA (reference sequence). CDR3 in amino acids: CSASWAPTDTQYF. CDR3 coding DNA: TGCAGTGCTAGTTGGGCGCCCACAGATACGCAGTATTTT.

The chain uses TRBV7-8 and TRBJ1-3; D unresolved. Per germline, CDR1 SGHVS and CDR2 FQNEAQ. Trimming stripped 3 bases from V and 0 bases from J, with 6 bases between. This CDR3 is built from 14 residues. CDR3 bases: TGTGCCAGCAGCTTCTCTGACTCTGGAAACACCATATATTTT. It translates to CASSFSDSGNTIYF.

The table lists this clonotype with a count of one. The chain combines TRBV7-3 with TRBJ2-2; 8 bases fit TRBD2. The V gene's germline CDR1 is SGHTA and CDR2 FQGTGA. Losses at the gene ends were 5 bases for V and 7 bases for J; bases not matched to a gene: 12. CDR3 length: 16 amino acids. CDR3 bases: TGTGCCAGCAGCCCATCCGGGACTAGAAGCATCGGGGAGCTGTTTTTT. Translating it yields CASSPSGTRSIGELFF.

This clonotype has only a few counts. The rearrangement uses TRBV9 and TRBJ2-2, with 16 bases aligning to TRBD2. Germline assignment: CDR1 SGDLS and CDR2 YYNGEE. V gave up 4 bases and J gave up 6 bases; unmatched junction bases: 15. This CDR3 is built from 20 residues. CDR3 nucleotide sequence: TGTGCCAGCAGCCAAACCGGGACTAGCGGGGGGGCCAAGTACCCCGGGGAGCTGTTTTTT. Protein sequence: CASSQTGTSGGAKYPGELFF. Full variable domain (missing parts from reference TRBV9 and TRBJ2-2): DSGVTQTPKHLITATGQRVTLRCSPRSGDLSVYWYQQSLDQGLQFLIQYYNGEERAKGNILERFSAQQFPDLHSELNLSSLELGDSALYFCASSQTGTSGGAKYPGELFFGEGSRLTVL.

The V and J genes are TRBV6-2 or TRBV6-3 and TRBJ1-1; 7 bases match TRBD1. Looked up from germline, CDR1 is MNHEY and CDR2 is SVGEGT. Trimming removed 8 bases from V and 5 bases from J; junction bases left unmatched: 14. This CDR3 contains 15 residues. The CDR3 protein is CASSDRVSGRTEAFF. The DNA of the CDR3 is TGTGCCAGCTCTGACAGGGTGTCGGGGAGAACTGAAGCTTTCTTT.

There are a few counts of this clonotype. CDR3 region: CASSQVDREDEQFF. In DNA form, the CDR3 reads TGCGCCAGCAGCCAAGTGGACAGGGAAGATGAGCAGTTCTTC. The chain employs TRBV4-1 and TRBJ2-1; 8 bases map to TRBD1. Germline V gene sequence: CDR1 MGHRA, CDR2 YSYEKL. CDR3 length equals 14 residues. V shed 1 base and J 8 bases; nucleotides not matched to a gene: 4.

A few counts support this clonotype. J is TRBJ2-3 and V is TRBV2; unclear D gene. The CDR3 covers 12 residues. Trimming shortened V by 8 bases and J by 6 bases, and 12 bases separated the two germline ends. From germline, CDR1 is SNHLY and CDR2 FYNNEI. CDR3: CASSPNGDTQYF. The CDR3 bases are TGTGCCAGCTCCCCCAATGGCGATACGCAGTATTTT.

The V and J genes are TRBV25-1 and TRBJ2-2; 9 bases align to TRBD2. In germline, CDR1 is MGHDK, CDR2 SYGVNS. The CDR3 totals 18 residues. V lost 3 bases, J lost 2 bases, and 10 bases stayed unmatched. The CDR3 bases are TGTGCCAGCAGTGACCCCGACGCGGGGGGGGTCAACACCGGGGAGCTGTTTTTT. Translation gives CASSDPDAGGVNTGELFF.

The chain is built from TRBV7-9 and TRBJ1-2, with unresolved D. The germline V gene encodes CDR1 SEHNR and CDR2 FQNEAQ (reference sequence). V lost 1 base to trimming and J lost 2 bases, with 11 bases between them. The CDR3 has 15 residues. Here the CDR3 reads CASSLGGSLNYGYTF. CDR3 DNA: TGTGCCAGCAGCTTAGGAGGCAGTCTAAACTATGGCTACACCTTC.

This chain joins TRBV11-2 and TRBJ2-2; D is unclear. The CDR3 totals 15 residues. CDR1 and CDR2 from the germline V gene are SGHAT and FQNNGV. Trimming left V 0 bases short and J 4 bases short, with 9 bases between. In DNA form, the CDR3 reads TGTGCCAGCAGCTTAGAACTTTACTCCACCGGGGAGCTGTTTTTT. Its translation: CASSLELYSTGELFF.

This clonotype was counted a few times. The rearrangement joins TRBV6-6 to TRBJ2-1, with TRBD2 matching over 15 bases. Per the germline V gene, CDR1 is MNHNY and CDR2 is SVGAGI (reference sequence). V trimming: 3 bases; J trimming: 6 bases; junction bases outside the gene matches: 9. The CDR3 contains 18 residues. CDR3 region: CASSYVYGTSGGSNEQFF. The CDR3 DNA sequence: TGTGCCAGCAGTTATGTCTATGGGACTAGCGGGGGGAGCAATGAGCAGTTCTTC.